These 5 T cell receptor beta chains share one sample of origin, sequenced in a study of PD-1 blockade in mismatch repair-deficient tumors. The method was immunoSEQ multiplex PCR; TCRdb's version includes in-frame clones alone and lacks a portion of them. This table holds roughly 130,000 clones, almost 90% found once. Sample: peripheral blood, taken roughly 67 weeks after starting pembrolizumab. The receptors were sampled from an adult with mismatch repair-deficient cancer.

The rearrangement joins TRBV5-6 to TRBJ2-1; TRBD2 matches 12 bases. V shed 0 bases, J shed 7 bases, and the junction held 2 bases outside the gene matches. CDR3 length: 15 amino acids. CDR1 and CDR2 (germline): SGHDT, YYEEEE. CDR3 sequence (DNA): TGTGCCAGCAGCTTGGCTAGCGGGAGGGGGAATGAGCAGTTCTTC. Its protein is CASSLASGRGNEQFF.

The chain recombines TRBV4-2 with TRBJ1-1; 8 bases match TRBD1. Germline CDR1 and CDR2: LGHNA and YNFKEQ. Trimming cost V 0 bases and J 0 bases; bases outside gene matches: 6. This CDR3 spans 17 amino acids. The CDR3 DNA sequence: TGTGCCAGCAGCCAAGATCGGGACAGGAGTATGAACACTGAAGCTTTCTTT. This gives the protein CASSQDRDRSMNTEAFF.

For the CDR3, the DNA is TGTGCCAGCCAAAGGCCCCTTGGCGAGCAGTACTTC. Translation: CASQRPLGEQYF. The gene calls are TRBV6-5 and TRBJ2-7, with D unresolved. The germline gives CDR1 MNHEY, CDR2 SVGAGI. Trimming shortened V by 8 bases and J by 6 bases, and 14 bases separated the two germline ends. The CDR3 runs to 12 residues.

The chain links TRBV7-6 to TRBJ2-2; 11 nucleotides match TRBD2. This CDR3 comprises 16 residues. Germline CDR1 SGHVS, CDR2 FNYEAQ. The V and J ends lost 1 base and 9 bases, in that order; junction bases with no gene match: 7. The CDR3 reads CASSLGVAGGLRELFF. As DNA, the CDR3 is TGTGCCAGCAGCTTAGGAGTAGCGGGAGGGCTCAGGGAGCTGTTTTTT.

The chain joins TRBV4-3 to TRBJ2-5; 12 bases match TRBD1. Germline CDR1 LGHNA, CDR2 YSLEER. Germline trimming cut 1 base from V and 4 bases from J; bases unmatched to any gene: 4. The CDR3 contains 16 residues. Here the CDR3 DNA reads TGCGCCAGCAGCCAAGCCGGGACAGGGGGCTCAGAGACCCAGTACTTC. As protein: CASSQAGTGGSETQYF.